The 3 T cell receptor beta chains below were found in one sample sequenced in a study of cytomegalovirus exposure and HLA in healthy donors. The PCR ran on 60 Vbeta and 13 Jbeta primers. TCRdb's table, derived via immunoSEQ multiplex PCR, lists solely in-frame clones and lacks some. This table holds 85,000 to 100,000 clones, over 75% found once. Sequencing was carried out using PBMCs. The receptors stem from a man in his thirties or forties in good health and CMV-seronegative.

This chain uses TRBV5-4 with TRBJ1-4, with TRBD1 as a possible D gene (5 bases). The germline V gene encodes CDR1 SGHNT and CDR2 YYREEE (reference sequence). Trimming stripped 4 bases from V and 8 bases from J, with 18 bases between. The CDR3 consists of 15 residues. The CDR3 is CASSGGTPREEKLFF. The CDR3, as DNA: TGTGCCAGCAGCGGGGGGACTCCCCGTGAGGAAAAACTGTTTTTT. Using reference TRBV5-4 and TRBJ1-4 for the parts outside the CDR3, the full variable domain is ETGVTQSPTHLIKTRGQQVTLRCSSQSGHNTVSWYQQALGQGPQFIFQYYREEENGRGNFPPRFSGLQFPNYSSELNVNALELDDSALYLCASSGGTPREEKLFFGSGTQLSVL.

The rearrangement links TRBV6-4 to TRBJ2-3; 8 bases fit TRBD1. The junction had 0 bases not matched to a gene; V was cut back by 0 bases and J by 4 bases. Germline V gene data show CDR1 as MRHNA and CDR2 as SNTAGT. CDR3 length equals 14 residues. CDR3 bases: TGTGCCAGCAGTGACTCGACAGGGGCAGATACGCAGTATTTT. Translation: CASSDSTGADTQYF.

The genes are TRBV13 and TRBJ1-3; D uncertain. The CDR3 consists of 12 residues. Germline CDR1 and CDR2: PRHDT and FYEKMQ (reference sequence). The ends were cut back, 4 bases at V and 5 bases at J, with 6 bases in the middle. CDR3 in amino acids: CASSSGRNTIYF. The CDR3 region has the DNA TGTGCCAGCAGCTCCGGGAGAAACACCATATATTTT.